The T cell receptor (beta chain) described here comes from a study of T cells in Graves' hyperthyroidism and ophthalmopathy. Study-wide findings and caveats: A model using 13 V-J features told ophthalmopathy apart from stable hyperthyroidism.

The CDR3 has 14 amino acids. V gave up 4 bases and J gave up 3 bases, with 12 bases separating them. This clonotype was detected a few times. Antigen specificity is unknown. Researchers took RNA transcripts and amplified the TCR beta CDR3 regions from them. Carried out on the TCR CDR3, a first-round RT-PCR used the HTBI primer set. MiXCR was run by TCRdb on the multiplex PCR reads, yielding one entry per CDR3 protein. The sample lists hundreds of thousands of distinct CDR3 sequences, around 16% occurring once. Specimen: blood. This TCR was sampled from a middle-aged woman with Graves' ophthalmopathy. The J gene is TRBJ2-5, the V gene TRBV12-3 or TRBV12-4; D unclear. Written as DNA, the CDR3 is TGTGCCAGCAGTTCGGTGCAGAGAGAAGAGACCCAGTACTTC. Encoded protein: CASSSVQREETQYF.